This passage covers 17 T cell receptor beta chains from one sample sequenced in a study of blood T cell repertoires in COVID-19. Only in-frame clones appear in the TCRdb table, and some are missing; sequencing was by immunoSEQ multiplex PCR. The sample shows 240,000 or so clones, approximately 78% of them seen only once. The sequenced sample was peripheral blood. The receptor set was obtained from a woman in her sixties with active or convalescent COVID-19.

This sequence joins TRBV18 and TRBJ1-3; 8 bases align to TRBD1. Germline loops: CDR1 KGHSH, CDR2 LQKENI. This CDR3 contains 16 residues. With V trimmed by 6 bases and J by 8 bases, 15 bases remained unmatched. The CDR3 DNA sequence: TGTGCCAGCTCCATCTCAGGGGGCGGAAGAGGAGACACCATATATTTT. The encoded protein is CASSISGGGRGDTIYF.

The V and J genes are TRBV30 and TRBJ1-2; no firm D call. CDR1 and CDR2 (germline): GTSNPN, SVGIG (reference sequence). The CDR3 sequence is 15 residues long. V dropped 3 bases and J dropped 2 bases, with 16 bases sitting between them. The CDR3 loop is CAWSPSRRENYGYTF. CDR3 nucleotide sequence: TGTGCCTGGAGCCCCTCGCGTAGGGAGAACTATGGCTACACCTTC.

The chain has TRBV6-5 and TRBJ1-2, with a tentative D call TRBD1 (5 bases). The CDR3 has 14 amino acids. V lost 6 bases and J lost 6, with 17 bases in between. Germline CDR1 and CDR2: MNHEY and SVGAGI. The CDR3 reads CASRGVAGVDGYTF. DNA of the CDR3: TGTGCCAGCAGGGGCGTCGCGGGGGTCGATGGCTACACCTTC.

This clone has just one count. The rearrangement joins TRBV6-1 to TRBJ2-1; 8 nucleotides align to TRBD2. The trim removed 2 bases at V and 5 bases at J, leaving 5 bases unmatched. The CDR3 length is 15 residues. Per the germline V gene, CDR1 is MNHNS and CDR2 is SASEGT. CDR3 sequence: CASSETAGAHNEQFF. The CDR3 DNA follows: TGTGCCAGCAGTGAAACAGCGGGGGCCCACAATGAGCAGTTCTTC.

The chain employs TRBV3-1 (or the pseudogene TRBV3-2) and TRBJ1-5; D perhaps matches TRBD1 (6 bases). The CDR3 loop spans 15 amino acids. Germline CDR1 reads LGHDT; CDR2 reads YNNKEL (reference sequence). Trimming took off 1 base at V and 7 bases at J, with 14 bases between the two ends. CDR3 DNA: TGTGCCAGCAGCCAAGGTGAAACAGGGAGCCAGCCCCAGCATTTT. This gives the protein CASSQGETGSQPQHF.

The rearrangement links TRBV5-5 to TRBJ2-1; 12 bases align to TRBD2. The V gene end was trimmed by 4 bases and the J gene end by 8 bases; junction bases not matched to a gene: 4. The CDR3 has 14 amino acids. Germline V gene lookup returns CDR1 SGHKS and CDR2 YYEKEE (reference sequence). For the CDR3, the DNA is TGTGCCAGCAGCGGGACTAGCGGGCTTCATGAGCAGTTCTTC. Translation: CASSGTSGLHEQFF.

The table lists this clone with a count of one. The rearrangement joins TRBV6-5 to TRBJ1-5, with D unclear. The CDR3 is 13 residues long. V lost 6 bases and J lost 2, with 8 bases in between. Germline V CDR1 and CDR2: MNHEY, SVGAGI. The CDR3 here is CASSRGGNQPQHF. CDR3 DNA sequence: TGTGCCAGCAGCCGCGGGGGCAATCAGCCCCAGCATTTT.

The CDR3 coding sequence is TGTGCCAGCAGCCCATACCGACAGAGCTCTGGAAACACCATATATTTT. Amino acid sequence: CASSPYRQSSGNTIYF. The V gene is TRBV3-1 (or the pseudogene TRBV3-2), the J gene TRBJ1-3; D possibly corresponds to TRBD1 (5 bases). This CDR3 has 16 amino acids. Per germline, CDR1 LGHDT and CDR2 YNNKEL (reference sequence). Deletions cut 4 bases from V and 0 bases from J, with 13 bases between.

V is TRBV30 and J is TRBJ2-2; D might be TRBD1 (5 bases). CDR1 and CDR2 (germline): GTSNPN, SVGIG (reference sequence). V was trimmed by 7 bases and J by 1 base, leaving 7 bases between them. The CDR3 is 12 residues long. The CDR3 region has the DNA TGTGCCTACAGGAGGAACACCGGGGAGCTGTTTTTT. Amino acid sequence: CAYRRNTGELFF.

The chain has TRBV12-3 or TRBV12-4 and TRBJ2-2; possible D gene TRBD2, 5 bases. This CDR3 contains 13 residues. Trimming left V 6 bases short and J 6 bases short, with 11 bases between. The CDR3 DNA reads as TGTGCCAGCAGGGGGAGTTGGGCCGGGGAGCTGTTTTTT. This translates into CASRGSWAGELFF.

The V call is TRBV11-2, the J call TRBJ2-3; D may be TRBD2 (5 bases). Trimming took off 4 bases at V and 4 bases at J, with 18 bases between the two ends. Germline V gene data show CDR1 as SGHAT and CDR2 as FQNNGV. This CDR3 region has 16 residues. Here the CDR3 DNA reads TGTGCCAGCAGCTCCGGACTGCCCCTGGTGGCAGATACGCAGTATTTT. It yields the protein CASSSGLPLVADTQYF.

The V call is TRBV18, the J call TRBJ1-4; tentative D call: TRBD1 (6 bases). The CDR3 sequence is 14 residues long. The germline V and J ends were trimmed by 4 bases and 2 bases, with 8 bases remaining between them. CDR1 and CDR2 from the germline V gene are KGHSH and LQKENI. The chain's CDR3 is CASSLQGTNEKLFF. The CDR3 region has the DNA TGTGCCAGCTCACTACAGGGTACTAATGAAAAACTGTTTTTT.

The chain recombines TRBV19 with TRBJ1-5; weak D call: TRBD1 (6 bases). Per the germline V gene, CDR1 is LNHDA and CDR2 is SQIVND (reference sequence). V lost 4 bases and J lost 5, with 12 bases in between. The length of the CDR3 is 14 residues. CDR3 coding DNA: TGTGCCAGTAGTAAAGGGGGAGGGCATCAGCCCCAGCATTTT. Protein product: CASSKGGGHQPQHF.

This clone came up a few times. The gene calls are TRBV11-1 and TRBJ1-1; possibly TRBD1 for D (5 bases). The V gene's germline CDR1 is SGHAT and CDR2 FQDESV (reference sequence). The CDR3 spans 15 residues. Trimming took 1 base from V and 5 from J, leaving 14 bases between them. CDR3 in amino acids: CASSLGGGGWTEAFF. The CDR3 DNA reads TGTGCCAGCAGCTTAGGCGGCGGGGGATGGACTGAAGCTTTCTTT.

V usage is TRBV20-1 and J usage is TRBJ1-2, with D unresolved. The V end was cut by 5 bases, the J end by 9 bases, with 13 bases between. Germline CDR1 and CDR2: DFQATT and SNEGSKA (reference sequence). The CDR3 is 11 residues long. The CDR3 here is CSAARTRSYTF. The CDR3 DNA reads as TGCAGTGCTGCCCGAACGAGGAGCTACACCTTC.

The chain combines TRBV3-1 (or the pseudogene TRBV3-2) with TRBJ1-1; D not certain. Germline lookup yields CDR1 LGHDT and CDR2 YNNKEL (reference sequence). V was pared by 4 bases and J by 2 bases, with 8 bases between. The CDR3 sequence is 13 residues long. The CDR3 coding sequence is TGTGCCAGCAGCCTTACTCCTAACACTGAAGCTTTCTTT. Encoded protein: CASSLTPNTEAFF.

The chain joins TRBV27 to TRBJ1-6; D gene unclear. This CDR3 is 13 amino acids long. Germline values: CDR1 MNHEY, CDR2 SMNVEV (reference sequence). The ends were cut back, 0 bases at V and 9 bases at J, with 6 bases in the middle. The CDR3 sequence: CASSLSQSSPLHF. CDR3 in DNA: TGTGCCAGCAGTTTATCCCAGTCTTCACCCCTCCACTTT.